Below, 7 T cell receptor beta chains from the same sample are listed, as sequenced in a study of T-cell memory formation after mild COVID-19. TCRdb re-analysed the 5' RACE reads in MiXCR, keeping a single row per CDR3 protein. The sample comprises fewer than 700,000 distinct CDR3 sequences, roughly 22% of which are singletons, and roughly 8.3% rests with the top ten. The sample taken for sequencing was PBMCs or a T cell subset sorted from them (not recorded which). The receptors derive from an adult woman who had mild COVID-19 (a few samples of this study predate the infection). Cell type and time point are not known.

In this sample, this clonotype turned up a few times. This sequence joins TRBV7-8 and TRBJ2-4, with D possibly being TRBD1 (6 bases). V dropped 7 bases and J dropped 1 base, with 20 bases sitting between them. The V gene's germline CDR1 is SGHVS and CDR2 FQNEAQ. This CDR3 contains 17 residues. As DNA, the CDR3 is TGTGCCAGCACCCCTTCCGGGACAAGTCTCGCCAAAAACATTCAGTACTTC. Its protein is CASTPSGTSLAKNIQYF.

This clonotype came up a few times. The V and J genes are TRBV7-9 and TRBJ1-4; D ambiguous. Germline CDR1 is SEHNR and CDR2 is FQNEAQ (reference sequence). V was trimmed by 4 bases and J by 2 bases, leaving 11 bases between them. The CDR3 has 15 residues. As DNA, the CDR3 is TGTGCCAGCAGCTCGAGGTTGGGGACTAATGAAAAACTGTTTTTT. Translated, it gives CASSSRLGTNEKLFF.

This chain connects TRBV7-9 to TRBJ2-2; D possibly corresponds to TRBD1 (7 bases). Trimming took off 5 bases at V and 6 bases at J, with 16 bases between the two ends. The CDR3 length is 15 residues. Germline V CDR1 and CDR2: SEHNR, FQNEAQ (reference sequence). Here the CDR3 reads CASSPHDREAGELFF. The CDR3 DNA is TGTGCCAGCAGCCCCCACGACAGGGAGGCCGGGGAGCTGTTTTTT.

This sequence joins TRBV10-3 and TRBJ1-5; D gene ambiguous. This CDR3 spans 13 amino acids. V was cut by 11 bases and J by 3 bases, with 14 bases left in between. Germline V gene sequence: CDR1 ENHRY, CDR2 SYGVKD. CDR3 sequence reads: CASTGSLNQPQHF. The CDR3 DNA is TGTGCCTCCACTGGGAGCCTCAATCAGCCCCAGCATTTT.

This clonotype turned up a few times. The chain couples TRBV5-5 to TRBJ2-4; TRBD2 might be the D (6 bases). This CDR3 has 14 amino acids. Germline assignment: CDR1 SGHKS and CDR2 YYEKEE (reference sequence). V lost 2 bases and J lost 8, with 14 bases in between. CDR3 loop: CASSFSGRVDIQYF. CDR3 in DNA: TGTGCCAGCAGCTTTTCCGGGAGAGTGGACATTCAGTACTTC.

V and J are TRBV12-3 or TRBV12-4 and TRBJ2-3; D might be TRBD2 (5 bases). The V end lost 8 bases, the J end lost 0 bases, and 15 bases lay between the germline ends. The CDR3 is made up of 15 amino acids. Here the CDR3 reads CASGRTAASTDTQYF. The CDR3 DNA reads as TGTGCCAGCGGAAGGACTGCCGCTAGCACAGATACGCAGTATTTT.

The J gene is TRBJ2-7, the V gene TRBV28, with D possibly called TRBD1 or TRBD2 (8 bases each). V lost 5 bases, J lost 4 bases, and 18 bases lay in between. The length of the CDR3 is 15 residues. The germline V gene encodes CDR1 MDHEN and CDR2 SYDVKM. CDR3 residues: CASSPGGGRMYEQYF. The DNA of the CDR3 is TGTGCCAGCAGTCCAGGGGGCGGGAGGATGTACGAGCAGTACTTC.